This TCR beta chain was recovered during a study of blood T cell repertoires in COVID-19. Assay used: immunoSEQ multiplex PCR; TCRdb lists only in-frame clones, some missing. This table holds 35,000 to 45,000 clones, under 90% found once. The specimen sequenced was peripheral blood. The receptor was derived from a human donor in a cohort sampled during active COVID-19.

The CDR3 coding sequence is TGCGCCAGCAGCTTAGGAGAGGTTAATTCACCCCTCCACTTT. This sequence encodes CASSLGEVNSPLHF. The rearrangement links TRBV5-1 to TRBJ1-6, with D hard to call. The V and J ends lost 2 bases and 6 bases respectively, with 9 bases between them. The V gene's germline CDR1 is SGHRS and CDR2 YFSETQ. The CDR3 extends over 14 amino acids. Based on the CDR3 plus reference TRBV5-1 and TRBJ1-6, the full variable domain is KAGVTQTPRYLIKTRGQQVTLSCSPISGHRSVSWYQQTPGQGLQFLFEYFSETQRNKGNFPGRFSGRQFSNSRSEMNVSTLELGDSALYLCASSLGEVNSPLHFGNGTRLTVT.